A selection of T cell receptor beta chains follows, all from one sample in a study of T cells in Graves' hyperthyroidism and ophthalmopathy. TCRdb called the multiplex PCR reads again in MiXCR, with one record for every CDR3 protein. The sample includes around 110,000 distinct CDR3 sequences, 15% to 20% of them seen just once. The sequencing input was blood. These receptors all come from a woman aged 45-59 years with Graves' hyperthyroidism. Each CDR3 is given with its conserved first and last residue. The order of the fields is J gene, D gene, clone size, V gene, CDR3 DNA, CDR3 protein. The D gene is left open where the match is weak. Clone size is not always given. Where it is, it says once, few, many or a class for expanded clones.

>TRBJ2-3|TRBD2|many|TRBV28
TGTGCCAGCAGCAAGACTAGCGGGAGTTACGCAGATACGCAGTATTTT
CASSKTSGSYADTQYF
>TRBJ2-3|TRBD2|many|TRBV11-2
TGTGCCAGCAGCCGACTAGCGGGAGCTATGCAGTATTTT
CASSRLAGAMQYF
>TRBJ2-2|-|-|TRBV11-2
TGTGCCAGCAGCCAAGTAGGCGGATACGCCGGGGAGCTGTTTTTT
CASSQVGGYAGELFF
>TRBJ2-3|TRBD2|-|TRBV4-1
TGCGCCAGCAGCCAACAAGTAGCGGGAGCAAAAGATACGCAGTATTTT
CASSQQVAGAKDTQYF
>TRBJ2-1|-|many|TRBV5-1
TGCGCCAGCAGCTTTGTCACAGGGATGTCCTACAATGAGCAGTTCTTC
CASSFVTGMSYNEQFF
>TRBJ2-1|-|many|TRBV7-9
TGTGCCAGCAGCTTAACCTTAATTGAGCAGTTCTTC
CASSLTLIEQFF
>TRBJ2-2|TRBD1|-|TRBV4-1
TGCGCCAGCAGCCAAGCTCCCGGGACAGGGGTTCCCGGGGAGCTGTTTTTT
CASSQAPGTGVPGELFF
>TRBJ2-5|-|many|TRBV2
TGTGCCAGCTCCCAAACAGCGGACATAGAGACCCAGTACTTC
CASSQTADIETQYF
>TRBJ2-2|TRBD1|many|TRBV20-1
TGCAGTGCTAGTCACAGGGGGCTTGGCGGGGAGCTGTTTTTT
CSASHRGLGGELFF
>TRBJ2-7|-|once|TRBV20-1
TGCAGTGCTGGACCGAGCTACGAGCAGTACTTC
CSAGPSYEQYF
>TRBJ2-1|TRBD2|-|TRBV11-3
TGTGCCAGCAGCCGAGAACCGGGACTAGGGTACAATGAGCAGTTCTTC
CASSREPGLGYNEQFF
>TRBJ2-5|-|few|TRBV2
TGTGCCAGCAGTGCGGTTCTAACCCGAGGAGAGACCCAGTACTTC
CASSAVLTRGETQYF
>TRBJ1-1|-|many|TRBV4-1
TGCGCCAGCAGCCAGCCGGAGAGGGGTAACACTGAAGCTTTCTTT
CASSQPERGNTEAFF
>TRBJ1-2|TRBD1|many|TRBV24-1
TGTGCCACCAGTGACCCGGACAGGGGGACTGGCTACACCTTC
CATSDPDRGTGYTF
>TRBJ2-3|TRBD2|few|TRBV5-6
TGTGCCAGCAGCTCCCGCGGGAGGGCCTCGCGTGGAGATACGCAGTATTTT
CASSSRGRASRGDTQYF
>TRBJ2-5|TRBD1|many|TRBV7-2
TGTGCCAGCAGCGTGGGACAGCCAGAGACCCAGTACTTC
CASSVGQPETQYF